The entry that follows covers one T cell receptor beta chain sequence. Antigen specificity is unknown. TCRdb keeps only in-frame clones here, not all; method: immunoSEQ multiplex PCR. The profile shows roughly 39,000 clones, approximately 80% of them singletons. The sample is drawn from a study of a mutant IDH1 vaccine in newly diagnosed glioma. About the research overall: Vaccines began 4-6 weeks after radiotherapy alone, or with temozolomide cycles. The therapy given earlier, which was standard therapy, consisted of radiotherapy, temozolomide, or both, and most of the patients received both. Study results and caveats: Apparently, pseudoprogression bore no relation to changes among the top peripheral T cell clonotypes.

This CDR3 is 16 amino acids long. Germline loops: CDR1 SGHRS, CDR2 YFSETQ. V was clipped by 4 bases and J by 1 base, with 18 bases between them. As to time point: week 5, during vaccination. What each vaccine dose contained was 300 ug of mutant IDH1 20-mer peptide, accompanied by topical imiquimod. The chain recombines TRBV5-1 with TRBJ2-7, with a weak D call TRBD2 (5 bases). This receptor was identified in a man aged 40-55 years with glioma. The input for sequencing was PBMCs, taken from a glioma patient whose treatment included an IDH1 peptide vaccine. The CDR3 region has the DNA TGCGCCAGCAGCCCCGCCGGGAAGACCAATTCCTACGAGCAGTACTTC. This codes for CASSPAGKTNSYEQYF.